This T cell receptor (beta chain) was captured by sequencing in a study of control samples from healthy donors and cancer patients. Using immunoSEQ multiplex PCR, the repertoire was profiled, and TCRdb retains in-frame clones only, with some absent. The sample lists 150,000 to 200,000 clones; around 87% were seen once. Germline V gene data show CDR1 as SQVTM and CDR2 as ANQGSEA. There are 12 residues in the CDR3. The germline V and J ends were trimmed by 4 bases and 6 bases, with 12 bases remaining between them. Sequenced material: blood. The receptor comes from a woman aged 45 to 65 in good health. The V and J genes are TRBV29-1 and TRBJ1-2; D might be TRBD1 (5 bases). In nucleotides, the CDR3 is TGCAGCGTTGCAAAAGGGACGGATGGCTACACCTTC. This codes for CSVAKGTDGYTF.